Below, 31 T cell receptor beta chains from the same sample are listed, as sequenced in a study of blood T cell repertoires in COVID-19 (dated by TCRdb to the early 2020s). Library generation was performed with the immunoSEQ multiplex PCR assay. Drawn from immuneACCESS, this table holds only the in-frame rearrangements with V and J called that TCRdb kept. Clones are partly lost; checked studies trace under half to an unresolved V gene and leave the rest unexplained. Across this sample there are over 130,000 clones, with about 87% seen only once. The biggest ten clones account for roughly 2.5% of the sample. The sequencing sample was made of peripheral blood. These receptor sequences come from a human donor with COVID-19, enrolled during active disease. The donor label of this sample is uncertain.

This clone was counted once. This chain uses TRBV7-2 with TRBJ2-5; 7 bases match TRBD1. V shed 5 bases, J shed 5 bases, and the junction held 11 bases outside the gene matches. The germline V gene has CDR1 SGHTA and CDR2 FQGNSA. The CDR3 runs 15 residues. The CDR3 loop reads CASSPDRPLWETQYF. The CDR3 nucleotides read TGTGCCAGCAGCCCGGACAGGCCGCTGTGGGAGACCCAGTACTTC.

This clone has only one observation. This rearrangement joins TRBV5-1 to TRBJ1-1, with D perhaps matching TRBD1 (5 bases). This CDR3 is 19 amino acids long. V lost 1 base and J lost 2, with 24 bases in between. In germline, CDR1 is SGHRS, CDR2 YFSETQ. The CDR3 region is CASSLTLPKQRGYNTEAFF. Written as DNA, the CDR3 is TGCGCCAGCAGCTTGACCTTACCCAAACAAAGGGGATATAACACTGAAGCTTTCTTT.

V and J are TRBV18 and TRBJ2-1; 8 bases map to TRBD2. CDR1 and CDR2 (germline): KGHSH, LQKENI. J lost 9 bases, V lost 6 bases, and 4 bases had no gene match. CDR3 length: 12 residues. CDR3 sequence reads: CASSGGEREQFF. Written as DNA, the CDR3 is TGTGCCAGCTCCGGGGGGGAGCGTGAGCAGTTCTTC. Together with reference TRBV18 and TRBJ2-1, the CDR3 gives the full variable domain: NAGVMQNPRHLVRRRGQEARLRCSPMKGHSHVYWYRQLPEEGLKFMVYLQKENIIDESGMPKERFSAEFPKEGPSILRIQQVVRGDSAAYFCASSGGEREQFFGPGTRLTVL.

The rearrangement uses TRBV10-2 and TRBJ1-4; TRBD1 matches 7 bases. Germline V gene data show CDR1 as WSHSY and CDR2 as SAAADI. This CDR3 has 17 residues. The V gene end was trimmed by 4 bases and the J gene end by 1 base; junction bases not matched to a gene: 9. In nucleotides, the CDR3 is TGCGCCAGCAGTGCCGACAGGGAGTTCATAACTAATGAAAAACTGTTTTTT. Its translation is CASSADREFITNEKLFF.

The V gene is TRBV7-9, the J gene TRBJ2-7; 8 nucleotides agree with TRBD1. CDR1 is SEHNR, CDR2 FQNEAQ, per germline (reference sequence). The CDR3 loop spans 15 amino acids. V gave up 5 bases and J gave up 1 base; unmatched junction bases: 7. DNA of the CDR3: TGTGCCAGCAGCCCACGGACAGGGACATCCTACGAGCAGTACTTC. Translation gives CASSPRTGTSYEQYF.

The chain recombines TRBV7-2 with TRBJ2-1; 8 bases fit TRBD2. The CDR3 has 16 amino acids. The trim removed 2 bases at V and 2 bases at J, leaving 5 bases unmatched. The germline V gene has CDR1 SGHTA and CDR2 FQGNSA. CDR3 sequence (DNA): TGTGCCAGCAGCTTACGTCGACTAGCGACCTACAATGAGCAGTTCTTC. This encodes CASSLRRLATYNEQFF. The whole variable domain, filled in from reference TRBV7-2 and TRBJ2-1, reads GAGVSQSPSNKVTEKGKDVELRCDPISGHTALYWYRQSLGQGLEFLIYFQGNSAPDKSGLPSDRFSAERTGGSVSTLTIQRTQQEDSAVYLCASSLRRLATYNEQFFGPGTRLTVL.

With respect to this clone: Different DNA sequences within this sample yield the same CDR3. The gene calls are TRBV5-1 and TRBJ2-1; 13 bases are a match to TRBD2. This CDR3 spans 16 amino acids. Germline trimming cut 0 bases from V and 4 bases from J; bases unmatched to any gene: 1. CDR1 and CDR2 (germline): SGHRS, YFSETQ. This CDR3 reads CASSLGLAGGYNEQFF. The CDR3, as DNA: TGCGCCAGCAGCTTGGGACTAGCGGGGGGATACAATGAGCAGTTCTTC.

The chain carries TRBV7-3 and TRBJ2-2, with 9 positions matching TRBD1. J lost 5 bases, V lost 4 bases, and 8 bases had no gene match. This CDR3 contains 16 residues. CDR1 and CDR2 from the germline V gene are SGHTA and FQGTGA. Written as DNA, the CDR3 is TGTGCCAGCAGCTGGTCCGGGACAGGGTTAACCGGGGAGCTGTTTTTT. It translates to CASSWSGTGLTGELFF. The full variable domain, its missing parts supplied by reference TRBV7-3 and TRBJ2-2, is GAGVSQTPSNKVTEKGKYVELRCDPISGHTALYWYRQSLGQGPEFLIYFQGTGAADDSGLPNDRFFAVRPEGSVSTLKIQRTERGDSAVYLCASSWSGTGLTGELFFGEGSRLTVL.

The chain couples TRBV28 to TRBJ1-6; maybe TRBD1 (5 bases). V was trimmed by 3 bases and J by 4 bases, leaving 10 bases between them. Germline V lookup: CDR1 MDHEN, CDR2 SYDVKM. The CDR3 consists of 15 residues. In DNA, the CDR3 is TGTGCCAGCAGTTTCTTCGACAGATATAATTCACCCCTCCACTTT. Protein product: CASSFFDRYNSPLHF.

V and J are TRBV19 and TRBJ1-5, with a possible D match to TRBD1 (5 bases). Germline assignment: CDR1 LNHDA and CDR2 SQIVND (reference sequence). This CDR3 is built from 14 residues. The V and J ends lost 3 bases and 6 bases respectively, with 12 bases between them. In DNA form, the CDR3 reads TGTGCCAGTAGTATGATCGGGGGGGGTCAGCCCCAGCATTTT. Its protein is CASSMIGGGQPQHF.

The V call is TRBV18, the J call TRBJ2-1; tentatively, D is TRBD1 (6 bases). The CDR3 is 16 amino acids. The V and J ends lost 3 bases and 0 bases respectively, with 12 bases between them. CDR1 is KGHSH, CDR2 LQKENI, per germline. DNA for the CDR3: TGTGCCAGCTCACCCCGGGACACCGGCTCCTACAATGAGCAGTTCTTC. It is translated as CASSPRDTGSYNEQFF.

This clone was picked up a small number of times. The CDR3 DNA reads TGCAGTGCTAGTTATCTTTCGGGACTTGAGGGTGGCTACACCTTC. Protein sequence: CSASYLSGLEGGYTF. The chain recombines TRBV20-1 with TRBJ1-2; D may be TRBD1 (5 bases). Looked up from germline, CDR1 is DFQATT and CDR2 is SNEGSKA (reference sequence). The CDR3 extends over 15 amino acids. With 3 bases removed from V and 7 bases from J, the gap between germline ends came to 21 bases.

V is TRBV5-1 and J is TRBJ2-7; a possible D gene is TRBD1 (6 bases). The CDR3 has 14 residues. Per germline, CDR1 SGHRS and CDR2 YFSETQ. Trimming shortened V by 3 bases and J by 1 base, and 11 bases separated the two germline ends. This chain's CDR3 is CASSSNRASYEQYF. CDR3 DNA sequence: TGCGCCAGCAGCTCTAACAGGGCGTCCTACGAGCAGTACTTC.

This sequence joins TRBV11-3 and TRBJ2-7, with a possible D match to TRBD1 (6 bases). Per germline, CDR1 SGHNT and CDR2 YENEEA. Trimming cost V 1 base and J 2 bases, with 15 bases left between them. This CDR3 contains 16 residues. Here the CDR3 reads CASSLASRTEPYEQYF. For the CDR3, the DNA is TGTGCCAGCAGCTTAGCCTCCCGGACAGAGCCCTACGAGCAGTACTTC.

The V and J genes are TRBV19 and TRBJ2-7; no definite D call. Trimming pared 4 bases from V and 1 base from J, leaving 11 bases between. The germline gives CDR1 LNHDA, CDR2 SQIVND (reference sequence). The CDR3 is made up of 14 amino acids. The CDR3 sequence is CASSTRVDSYEQYF. CDR3 DNA sequence: TGTGCCAGTAGTACCCGGGTCGATTCCTACGAGCAGTACTTC.

V and J are TRBV5-1 and TRBJ2-1; 8 bases line up with TRBD2. In germline, CDR1 is SGHRS, CDR2 YFSETQ. CDR3 size: 16 residues. Losses at the gene ends were 0 bases for V and 6 bases for J; bases not matched to a gene: 8. The DNA of the CDR3 is TGCGCCAGCAGCTTGGCCGGGGGGAGCGGGGGCAATGAGCAGTTCTTC. Translating it yields CASSLAGGSGGNEQFF.

The V gene is TRBV6-5, the J gene TRBJ1-6, with 7 bases matching TRBD1. Germline trimming cut 6 bases from V and 4 bases from J; bases unmatched to any gene: 3. Germline assignment: CDR1 MNHEY and CDR2 SVGAGI. The CDR3 runs 14 residues. The CDR3 DNA reads TGTGCCAGCAGACGACAGGGTTATAATTCACCCCTCCACTTT. Translated, it gives CASRRQGYNSPLHF.

V gene TRBV19 combines with J gene TRBJ2-7; D remains ambiguous. Germline CDR1 and CDR2: LNHDA and SQIVND (reference sequence). This CDR3 has 12 amino acids. V was cut by 4 bases and J by 1 base, with 5 bases left in between. For the CDR3, the DNA is TGTGCCAGTAGTACAAATTCCTACGAGCAGTACTTC. It encodes CASSTNSYEQYF.

This chain links TRBV7-3 with TRBJ2-7; 8 bases fit TRBD2. Germline values: CDR1 SGHTA, CDR2 FQGTGA. The CDR3 length is 14 residues. Unmatched junction bases numbered 6, after V lost 5 bases and J lost 3 bases. Here the CDR3 reads CASSPHSGNYEQYF. The CDR3 bases are TGTGCCAGCAGCCCCCATAGCGGGAACTACGAGCAGTACTTC.

This chain connects TRBV9 to TRBJ2-1; 11 nucleotides agree with TRBD2. V lost 4 bases, J lost 10 bases, and 7 bases stayed unmatched. This CDR3 spans 14 amino acids. Germline V lookup: CDR1 SGDLS, CDR2 YYNGEE. CDR3: CASSPLASGGEQFF. CDR3 nucleotides: TGTGCCAGCAGCCCGCTGGCTAGCGGGGGGGAGCAGTTCTTC.

The V gene is TRBV27, the J gene TRBJ2-3; a weak D match, TRBD2 (6 bases). In germline, CDR1 is MNHEY, CDR2 SMNVEV (reference sequence). Trimming left V 2 bases short and J 0 bases short, with 9 bases between. The CDR3 has 15 amino acids. CDR3: CASSLGGTSTDTQYF. The CDR3 DNA reads TGTGCCAGCAGTTTAGGTGGGACTAGCACAGATACGCAGTATTTT.

This chain uses TRBV5-4 with TRBJ2-7; 9 nucleotides line up with TRBD1. This CDR3 contains 15 residues. The ends lost 0 bases at V and 2 bases at J; junction bases unmatched: 3. Per the germline V gene, CDR1 is SGHNT and CDR2 is YYREEE (reference sequence). Here the CDR3 reads CASSLGQGGAYEQYF. The CDR3 DNA follows: TGTGCCAGCAGCTTGGGACAGGGGGGGGCCTACGAGCAGTACTTC.

The rearrangement joins TRBV5-1 to TRBJ2-7; TRBD1 matches 7 bases. The V segment lost 4 bases and the J segment 2 bases; nucleotides outside the gene matches: 6. The CDR3 contains 14 residues. Germline values: CDR1 SGHRS, CDR2 YFSETQ. This CDR3 reads CASSDPGQTYEQYF. CDR3 DNA: TGCGCCAGCAGCGACCCGGGACAGACCTACGAGCAGTACTTC.

The V and J genes are TRBV28 and TRBJ2-2, with 9 bases fitting TRBD2. V was pared by 5 bases and J by 2 bases, with 3 bases of the junction left unmatched. Germline lookup yields CDR1 MDHEN and CDR2 SYDVKM. The CDR3 consists of 15 residues. CDR3 sequence: CASSEGLANTGELFF. In DNA form, the CDR3 reads TGTGCCAGCAGTGAGGGACTAGCCAACACCGGGGAGCTGTTTTTT.

V is TRBV5-6 and J is TRBJ2-7, with a tentative D call TRBD2 (6 bases). V lost 2 bases to trimming and J lost 1 base, with 25 bases between them. The CDR3 runs to 19 residues. Germline V gene data show CDR1 as SGHDT and CDR2 as YYEEEE. For the CDR3, the DNA is TGTGCCAGCAGCTTCTTTCGGGTCTTAGGAGGGCACGATTCCTACGAGCAGTACTTC. It translates to CASSFFRVLGGHDSYEQYF.

V and J are TRBV11-2 and TRBJ1-3; D gene ambiguous. The CDR3 spans 15 residues. Germline CDR1 and CDR2: SGHAT and FQNNGV. V lost 1 base and J lost 3, with 10 bases in between. The CDR3 DNA reads TGTGCCAGCAGCTTAGTGCGGGCCGGTGGAAACACCATATATTTT. Translation gives CASSLVRAGGNTIYF. Full variable domain (outside the CDR3, taken from reference TRBV11-2 and TRBJ1-3): EAGVAQSPRYKIIEKRQSVAFWCNPISGHATLYWYQQILGQGPKLLIQFQNNGVVDDSQLPKDRFSAERLKGVDSTLKIQPAKLEDSAVYLCASSLVRAGGNTIYFGEGSWLTVV.

This clone was counted a single time. The rearrangement joins TRBV19 to TRBJ2-1; TRBD1 matches at 7 bases. This CDR3 is 14 amino acids long. Unmatched junction bases numbered 9, after V lost 3 bases and J lost 10 bases. CDR1 and CDR2 from the germline V gene are LNHDA and SQIVND (reference sequence). CDR3 sequence (DNA): TGTGCCAGTAGTATTAGGGTAACAGGGGAGGAGCAGTTCTTC. The encoded protein is CASSIRVTGEEQFF.

The CDR3 DNA reads as TGCGCCAGCAGCCAAGTCGGGAGGGTAGGCAATCAGCCCCAGCATTTT. Translation gives CASSQVGRVGNQPQHF. The chain combines TRBV4-1 with TRBJ1-5; D gene unclear. Germline V lookup: CDR1 MGHRA, CDR2 YSYEKL. There are 16 residues in the CDR3. Trimming removed 1 base from V and 2 bases from J, with 12 bases in between.

This clone is a singleton in its sample. The chain employs TRBV7-9 and TRBJ2-3, with 8 nucleotides matching TRBD2. Per the germline V gene, CDR1 is SEHNR and CDR2 is FQNEAQ (reference sequence). V shed 2 bases, J shed 2 bases, and the junction held 6 bases outside the gene matches. The CDR3 length is 16 residues. The DNA of the CDR3 is TGTGCCAGCAGCTTATCGAGGCGGGGGGACACAGATACGCAGTATTTT. Translated: CASSLSRRGDTDTQYF.

The chain has TRBV19 and TRBJ1-3, with TRBD1 matching over 9 bases. This CDR3 has 16 amino acids. Germline V gene sequence: CDR1 LNHDA, CDR2 SQIVND (reference sequence). J was trimmed by 1 base and V by 5 bases; bases with no gene match: 6. DNA of the CDR3: TGTGCCAGTAGTGCTACAGGGGGCAGGTCTGGAAACACCATATATTTT. Amino acid sequence: CASSATGGRSGNTIYF.

The CDR3 loop reads CASSPAGLAQETQYF. Written as DNA, the CDR3 is TGTGCCAGCAGCCCGGCGGGGCTAGCCCAAGAGACCCAGTACTTC. The rearrangement joins TRBV11-2 to TRBJ2-5; TRBD2 is a possible D gene (6 bases). V was clipped by 5 bases and J by 1 base, with 14 bases between them. Germline values: CDR1 SGHAT, CDR2 FQNNGV. The CDR3 runs to 15 residues.